This TCR beta chain was obtained from a study of blood T cell repertoires in COVID-19. As for the study in general: COVID-19 samples collected from the United States, Italy and Spain covered acute and convalescent phases. PBMCs, B-cell-depleted T cells, or T cells provided the cDNA or gDNA that made up the material.

Worth noting for this clone: The same CDR3 can be traced to other DNA sequences in this sample.

Seattle's cohort entered during active infection and was followed longitudinally. Original analysis: Scientists estimated how many nucleated cells there were by amplifying reference gene primers. Profiled with immunoSEQ multiplex PCR; TCRdb holds only in-frame clones, not every one. The V and J calls and the clone size are those of that table, but D and trimming were determined from the DNA. The data contain hundreds of thousands of clones, 88% of them seen just once; the ten biggest clones take up roughly an eighth. CDR1 and CDR2 (germline): SGDLS, YYNGEE. Trimming took off 2 bases at V and 3 bases at J, with 8 bases between the two ends. This CDR3 spans 13 amino acids.

This sequence was found in a woman aged 45-60 years with COVID-19, enrolled during active disease. Sequencing used peripheral blood. The rearrangement uses TRBV9 and TRBJ1-1; D unresolved. The CDR3 protein is CASSVLGDTEAFF. DNA of the CDR3: TGTGCCAGCAGCGTCCTGGGAGACACTGAAGCTTTCTTT.